This paragraph covers one T cell receptor (beta chain) sequence. TCRdb re-called the 5' RACE reads through MiXCR, storing one row per CDR3 protein. The sample has 450,000 to 600,000 distinct CDR3 sequences, about 13% seen once. This record belongs to a study of T cells after yellow fever vaccination. The germline V and J ends were trimmed by 2 bases and 1 base, with 10 bases remaining between them. This CDR3 comprises 14 residues. Germline V CDR1 and CDR2: SGHRS, YFSETQ. This clonotype originated in a man aged 25 to 40 who received the YFV17D yellow fever vaccine. V usage is TRBV5-1 and J usage is TRBJ2-7, with D possibly matching TRBD1 (5 bases). The sample consisted of PBMCs, taken on the day of the yellow fever booster vaccination. CDR3 nucleotides: TGCGCCAGCAGCTTAGAAGACAGTTCCTACGAGCAGTACTTC. Its protein is CASSLEDSSYEQYF.